The 18 T cell receptor beta chains below all came from one sample that was sequenced in a study of CDR3 diversity in severe acne (dated by TCRdb to about 2019). Libraries were made using PCR. The listed sequencing device is Illumina HiSeq 2000. TCRdb reprocessed the public reads (quality trimming at Q25 with fastp, clone calling with MiXCR) and kept in-frame beta chains. Each CDR3 protein gets just one entry, which takes the most common genes and DNA from the rows behind it. For this sample there are more than 85,000 distinct CDR3 sequences; less than 65% appear just once. The ten most abundant clones make up approximately 10% of the sample. The sequencing sample was made of blood. All receptors derive from a male donor with severe acne vulgaris.

The chain is built from TRBV24-1 and TRBJ2-6; possibly TRBD1 for D (6 bases). This CDR3 comprises 15 residues. The V end lost 5 bases, the J end lost 3 bases, and 10 bases lay between the germline ends. Germline V gene lookup returns CDR1 KGHDR and CDR2 SFDVKD. The CDR3 DNA sequence: TGTGCCACCAGTGGATGGGGGCGTGGGGCCAACGTCCTGACTTTC. Its protein product is CATSGWGRGANVLTF.

This clonotype appeared many times. The J gene is TRBJ2-3, the V gene TRBV7-9, with TRBD1 matching over 8 bases. Trimming cost V 6 bases and J 0 bases; bases outside gene matches: 5. The CDR3 covers 15 residues. Germline CDR1 is SEHNR and CDR2 is FQNEAQ (reference sequence). This chain's CDR3 is CASSSRQGSTDTQYF. CDR3 coding DNA: TGTGCCAGCAGTAGTAGACAGGGGAGCACAGATACGCAGTATTTT.

V gene TRBV12-3 or TRBV12-4 combines with J gene TRBJ2-1, with TRBD2 matching 9 bases. With V trimmed by 3 bases and J by 9 bases, 6 bases remained unmatched. This CDR3 is 14 amino acids long. This CDR3 is CASSFAGGTGEQFF. CDR3 DNA sequence: TGTGCCAGCAGTTTCGCGGGAGGGACGGGTGAGCAGTTCTTC.

In the case of this clonotype: Since a much larger clone is just one base distant, this may be a read error. Here the CDR3 DNA reads TGCGCCAGCAGTGGGGGAACGTGGGGACAGGAGTTCTACGAGCGGTACTTC. It yields the protein CASSGGTWGQEFYERYF. The J gene is TRBJ2-7, the V gene TRBV10-2; 8 bases match TRBD1. The CDR3 covers 17 residues. The germline gives CDR1 WSHSY, CDR2 SAAADI.

CDR3 protein: CAIRPGLAGGTSYEQYF. CDR3 coding DNA: TGTGCCATCCGACCGGGACTAGCGGGAGGTACTTCCTACGAGCAGTACTTC. The chain recombines TRBV10-3 with TRBJ2-7; 15 bases map to TRBD2. Germline V gene data show CDR1 as ENHRY and CDR2 as SYGVKD. The V and J ends lost 8 bases and 1 base, in that order; junction bases with no gene match: 9. This CDR3 is built from 17 residues.

At least ten counts were recorded for this clonotype. The V gene is TRBV20-1, the J gene TRBJ2-3; either TRBD1 or TRBD2 may fit D (5 bases each). Germline V gene sequence: CDR1 DFQATT, CDR2 SNEGSKA (reference sequence). Trimming removed 4 bases from V and 0 bases from J, with 23 bases in between. CDR3 length equals 18 residues. The CDR3 is CSATSAYGGRRSTDTQYF. The CDR3 nucleotides are TGCAGTGCTACATCTGCGTATGGGGGTCGGAGGAGCACAGATACGCAGTATTTT.

V and J are TRBV7-9 and TRBJ2-3; 11 nucleotides agree with TRBD2. The CDR3 sequence is 16 residues long. V was clipped by 2 bases and J by 3 bases; unmatched bases: 4. Looked up from germline, CDR1 is SEHNR and CDR2 is FQNEAQ (reference sequence). The CDR3 DNA reads TGTGCCAGCAGCTTAACTAGCGGGAGCAGGACAGATACGCAGTATTTT. It translates to CASSLTSGSRTDTQYF.

At least ten counts were recorded for this clonotype. The chain has TRBV5-8 and TRBJ2-5; D gene ambiguous. This CDR3 region has 14 residues. Germline assignment: CDR1 SGHTS and CDR2 YDEGEE. Trimming took off 0 bases at V and 2 bases at J, with 8 bases between the two ends. Here the CDR3 DNA reads TGTGCCAGCAGCTTGGAAGGCTCGCAAGAGACCCAGTACTTC. As protein: CASSLEGSQETQYF. Looking up the rest from reference TRBV5-8 and TRBJ2-5 gives the full variable domain: EAGVTQSPTHLIKTRGQQATLRCSPISGHTSVYWYQQALGLGLQFLLWYDEGEERNRGNFPPRFSGRQFPNYSSELNVNALELEDSALYLCASSLEGSQETQYFGPGTRLLVL.

This clonotype has a count of ten or more. This chain connects TRBV2 to TRBJ1-1; TRBD1 is a possible D gene (5 bases). V was cut by 3 bases and J by 7 bases, with 18 bases left in between. CDR1 is SNHLY, CDR2 FYNNEI, per germline. The CDR3 is 15 residues long. CDR3 sequence: CASSDPFGRVGEAFF. DNA of the CDR3: TGTGCCAGCAGTGACCCCTTCGGCAGGGTAGGTGAAGCTTTCTTT.

V and J are TRBV10-3 and TRBJ1-1; D is unclear. Looked up from germline, CDR1 is ENHRY and CDR2 is SYGVKD. Trimming removed 8 bases at V and 2 bases at J, with 12 bases between. The CDR3 is 13 amino acids. CDR3 bases: TGTGCCATCCTTAAACGAGAAAACACTGAAGCTTTCTTT. Protein product: CAILKRENTEAFF.

V usage is TRBV7-9 and J usage is TRBJ2-5; D perhaps matches TRBD2 (5 bases). The CDR3 length is 13 residues. Trimming removed 5 bases at V and 4 bases at J, with 11 bases between. Looked up from germline, CDR1 is SEHNR and CDR2 is FQNEAQ (reference sequence). CDR3: CASSKTRAETQYF. The CDR3 nucleotides are TGTGCCAGCAGCAAGACGAGGGCAGAGACCCAGTACTTC.

The rearrangement uses TRBV6-5 and TRBJ2-3, with D uncertain. This CDR3 is 13 amino acids long. Germline V gene data show CDR1 as MNHEY and CDR2 as SVGAGI. Deletions cut 5 bases from V and 4 bases from J, with 10 bases between. The CDR3 DNA follows: TGTGCCAGCAGTCGCCGTGCGGCAGATACGCAGTATTTT. The encoded protein is CASSRRAADTQYF.

This clonotype was counted ten times or more. The V and J genes are TRBV10-3 and TRBJ2-1; a possible D gene is TRBD2 (6 bases). The germline V and J ends were trimmed by 10 bases and 6 bases, with 16 bases remaining between them. The CDR3 length is 13 residues. Germline CDR1 and CDR2: ENHRY and SYGVKD. CDR3 residues: CATATSVLNEQFF. The CDR3 DNA is TGTGCCACCGCGACTAGTGTCCTCAATGAGCAGTTCTTC.

This clonotype has just a few counts. The chain is built from TRBV5-4 and TRBJ2-7; 8 bases line up with TRBD2. CDR1 and CDR2 (germline): SGHNT, YYREEE (reference sequence). The CDR3 covers 14 residues. V was clipped by 4 bases and J by 2 bases; unmatched bases: 5. The CDR3 reads CASSTTSAAYEQYF. The CDR3 coding sequence is TGTGCCAGCAGCACGACTAGCGCCGCCTACGAGCAGTACTTC.

Judged by abundance, this clonotype is medium-sized. The chain combines TRBV12-3 or TRBV12-4 with TRBJ2-7; 7 bases are shared with TRBD2. V lost 6 bases and J lost 4; bases outside the gene matches: 15. CDR3 length: 16 residues. CDR3 protein: CASSPALLAQLYEQYF. In nucleotides, the CDR3 is TGTGCCAGCAGCCCCGCCCTACTAGCGCAACTTTACGAGCAGTACTTC.

This clonotype was picked up many times. The chain links TRBV6-6 to TRBJ2-7, with 11 bases matching TRBD1. The CDR3 is 15 amino acids. The germline CDR1 and CDR2 sequences are MNHNY and SVGAGI (reference sequence). With 6 bases clipped from V and 2 bases from J, the junction kept 6 bases outside the gene matches. The CDR3: CASRPGTGGTYEQYV. DNA of the CDR3: TGTGCCAGCAGACCCGGGACAGGGGGAACCTACGAGCAGTACGTC.

This chain connects TRBV2 to TRBJ2-3; D possibly matches TRBD1 or TRBD2 (5 bases each). The CDR3 length is 14 residues. Trimming pared 6 bases from V and 1 base from J, leaving 11 bases between. Germline lookup yields CDR1 SNHLY and CDR2 FYNNEI. The CDR3, as DNA: TGTGCCAGCAGGGGGGACCGACGCACAGATACGCAGTATTTT. Its translation is CASRGDRRTDTQYF.

The CDR3, as DNA: TGTGCAGCCGCTAGAACCATGAACACTGAAGCTTTCTTT. It yields the protein CAAARTMNTEAFF. The chain has TRBV25-1 and TRBJ1-1, with unresolved D. This CDR3 comprises 13 residues. The germline CDR1 and CDR2 sequences are MGHDK and SYGVNS.